These T cell receptor beta chains were read from a single sample in a study of OX40 agonist ivuxolimab in advanced cancers. Clones were read by immunoSEQ multiplex PCR, and TCRdb kept only the in-frame ones, dropping some. Found here are 100,000 to 150,000 clones, over 85% of them singletons; the top ten hold more than 0.15%. The sequences come from CD4+ or CD8+ T cells sorted from blood, collected in a trial of the OX40 agonist ivuxolimab. Source of these receptors: an adult with an advanced solid tumor such as melanoma, head and neck, liver or kidney cancer. Each CDR3 is given with its conserved first and last residue. D genes are given only for firm matches. Rows give clone size only sometimes, using once, few, many, or a class for an expanded clone.

TRBJ2-5 - - TRBV7-3 TGTGCCAGCAGCTTAGGTGGGGGACGGGAGACCCAGTACTTC CASSLGGGRETQYF
TRBJ2-7 TRBD2 - TRBV7-2 TGTGCCAGCAGCTTAGGTCTAGCGGGAGTCTACGAGCAGTACTTC CASSLGLAGVYEQYF
TRBJ1-6 TRBD1 few TRBV6-1 TGTGCCAGCAGGCCCGGGACAGCTGAGTCACCCCTCCACTTT CASRPGTAESPLHF
TRBJ2-3 - few TRBV18 TGTGCCAGCTCACCACGGTGGGGGGGCCAAGATACGCAGTATTTT CASSPRWGGQDTQYF
TRBJ2-5 - once TRBV19 TGTGCCAGTAGTATGGAAGGGATTGGGGAGACCCAGTACTTC CASSMEGIGETQYF
TRBJ1-6 - - TRBV28 TGTGCCAGCTCGGGCCCGGACAGTCTATCAAATTCACCCCTCCACTTT CASSGPDSLSNSPLHF
TRBJ1-5 - - TRBV6-6 TGTGCCAGCAGTTATTTGAGGGATGTAGGTCCCCAGCATTTT CASSYLRDVGPQHF
TRBJ1-6 - few TRBV5-8 TGTGCCAGCAGCTTGGGTCAGGCCCTCCACTTT CASSLGQALHF
TRBJ1-2 - - TRBV19 TGTGCCAGTAGTTCCGCAGGGCCTCGGACCTTC CASSSAGPRTF
TRBJ2-5 - - TRBV6-6 TGTGCCAGCAGTTACCCGGGGACTGGAGAGACCCAGTACTTC CASSYPGTGETQYF
TRBJ2-6 TRBD1 - TRBV15 TGTGCCACCAGCAACGACAGGGCCGGGGCCAACGTCCTGACTTTC CATSNDRAGANVLTF
TRBJ2-2 TRBD1 once TRBV7-8 TGTGCCAGCAGCTTAGCAGAACAGGGGGCGCGAACCGGGGAGCTGTTTTTT CASSLAEQGARTGELFF
TRBJ2-2 - - TRBV19 TGTGCCAGTACCGAAGAGGTGGGAAACGGGCCCGGGGAGCTGTTTTTT CASTEEVGNGPGELFF
TRBJ2-6 TRBD1 - TRBV7-2 TGTGCCAGCAGTTTGACAGGGGCCGGCTCTGGGGCCAACGTCCTGACTTTC CASSLTGAGSGANVLTF
TRBJ2-2 - - TRBV19 TGTGCCAGTAGTCCCCTTACAAGACGGAACACCGGGGAGCTGTTTTTT CASSPLTRRNTGELFF
TRBJ2-1 TRBD1 once TRBV6-5 TGTGCCAGCAACCGCGGGACAGGGGAGCATGAGCAGTTCTTC CASNRGTGEHEQFF
TRBJ2-7 TRBD1 - TRBV6-5 TGTGCCAGCAGTTCGCCAGGGGGCTCTGGCTACGAGCAGTACTTC CASSSPGGSGYEQYF
TRBJ2-7 - - TRBV6-5 TGTGCCAGCCAAAGGGACACCTCCTACGAGCAGTACTTC CASQRDTSYEQYF
TRBJ1-5 - - TRBV2 TGTGCCAGCAGTGTACAGGGAATTAATCAGCCCCAGCATTTT CASSVQGINQPQHF
TRBJ1-2 TRBD1 - TRBV7-2 TGTGCCAGCAGGCGCGGAGGGACAGGGGGTGGGGCATATGGCTACACCTTC CASRRGGTGGGAYGYTF
TRBJ1-6 TRBD1 - TRBV14 TGTGCCAGCAGCCAGCTAGTACAGGGGAATTCACCCCTCCACTTT CASSQLVQGNSPLHF
TRBJ1-3 - once TRBV6-1 TGTGCCAGCACGGAAACTGGAAACACCATATATTTT CASTETGNTIYF
TRBJ2-6 - - TRBV9 TGTGCCAGCAGCGTACAGGGATCTGGGGCCAACGTCCTGACTTTC CASSVQGSGANVLTF
TRBJ1-4 - - TRBV5-8 TGTGCCAGCAGCTTGGCCAGGGCGGATGAAAAACTGTTTTTT CASSLARADEKLFF
TRBJ1-6 - - TRBV6-1 TGTGCCATCAGTATGGAGGAAAATTCACCCCTCCACTTT CAISMEENSPLHF
TRBJ2-7 - - TRBV27 TGTGCCAGCAGTCCCAGTGGGAGCGAGCAGTACTTC CASSPSGSEQYF
TRBJ2-7 TRBD2 - TRBV29-1 TGCAGCGTCCTGGGCTCTAGCGGGACTGGGGGCATCTACGAGCAGTACTTC CSVLGSSGTGGIYEQYF
TRBJ2-2 TRBD2 once TRBV28 TGTGCCAGCAGTCGCCCACTAGCGGGAGTGGCCGGGGAGCTGTTTTTT CASSRPLAGVAGELFF
TRBJ2-5 - - TRBV7-2 TGTGCCAGCAGCTTAGGGGGCCTAGGGGAGACCCAGTACTTC CASSLGGLGETQYF
TRBJ2-2 - - TRBV19 TGTGCCAGTAGTATCACCGTCTGGAACACCGGGGAGCTGTTTTTT CASSITVWNTGELFF
TRBJ2-1 TRBD2 - TRBV7-2 TGTGCCAGCAGCTCCCACGGGGGGGCGGGAGAGCAGTTCTTC CASSSHGGAGEQFF
TRBJ2-7 - - TRBV13 TGTGCCAGCAGCTTTAGGAGGACCACCCCCTACGAGCAGTACTTC CASSFRRTTPYEQYF
TRBJ2-3 - - TRBV28 TGTGCCAGCAGTTTAAATAGCGGCACAGATACGCAGTATTTT CASSLNSGTDTQYF
TRBJ2-1 - - TRBV7-2 TGTGCCAGCAGCCTCTACTGGACCAGAGAAGAACGAGCGCAGTTCTTC CASSLYWTREERAQFF
TRBJ2-7 - - TRBV6-1 TGTGCCACTCTGACCTCTGGGGGGTACGAGCAGTACTTC CATLTSGGYEQYF
TRBJ2-2 - - TRBV6-5 TGTGCCAGCAGTTACCCTAGGGTCACCGGGGAGCTGTTTTTT CASSYPRVTGELFF
TRBJ2-7 - once TRBV6-5 TGTGCCAGCAGTTACGCGGAGTACTACGAGCAGTACTTC CASSYAEYYEQYF
TRBJ1-5 - - TRBV5-4 TGTGCCAGCAGCTTGGACAGCAATCAGCCCCAGCATTTT CASSLDSNQPQHF
TRBJ2-5 - - TRBV15 TGTGCCACCAGCAGAGATGCCTTGTTCAGGACCCAGTACTTC CATSRDALFRTQYF
TRBJ2-3 TRBD1 - TRBV19 TGTGCCAGTAGTACACCAACAGGGGGCAACACAGATACGCAGTATTTT CASSTPTGGNTDTQYF
TRBJ2-2 - once TRBV12-5 TGTGCTAGTGGTTTATCCGGGCCAACCGCGAACACCGGGGAGCTGTTTTTT CASGLSGPTANTGELFF
TRBJ2-7 TRBD1 - TRBV11-2 TGTGCCAGCAGCTCGCAGATGGGACAGCCCTCTCTCCCACAAAACGAGCAGTACTTC CASSSQMGQPSLPQNEQYF
TRBJ1-4 TRBD1 - TRBV2 TGTGCCAGCACTTACCCCGGGACAGCCAATGAAAAACTGTTTTTT CASTYPGTANEKLFF
TRBJ2-1 - - TRBV30 TGTGCCTGGAGTGTGTCTCATGGGGGCTACAATGAGCAGTTCTTC CAWSVSHGGYNEQFF
TRBJ2-1 - - TRBV28 TGTGCCAGCAGTTTAACCTCACTTGGACAGCGCTACAATGAGCAGTTCTTC CASSLTSLGQRYNEQFF
TRBJ2-6 - - TRBV18 TGTGCCAGCTCACCTACCGTCACTGGGGCCAACGTCCTGACTTTC CASSPTVTGANVLTF
TRBJ1-2 - - TRBV28 TGTGCTACCGACGGAGGAAACTATGGCTACACCTTC CATDGGNYGYTF
TRBJ2-7 - - TRBV29-1 TGCAGCGTTGCGGGCAACAACTACGAGCAGTACTTC CSVAGNNYEQYF
TRBJ2-7 TRBD1 - TRBV6-1 TGTGCCAGCAACCGAGGGGGCTACTACGAGCAGTACTTC CASNRGGYYEQYF
TRBJ1-1 TRBD1 - TRBV6-1 TGTGCCAGCAGCCAACGACAGGGGGGGAAAGCTTTCTTT CASSQRQGGKAFF
TRBJ2-7 - - TRBV6-6 TGTGCCAGCAGTTACTCGAGGGGATCATACGAGCAGTACTTC CASSYSRGSYEQYF
TRBJ2-4 TRBD2 - TRBV19 TGTGCCAGCAGACCCCGGACTAGCGGGCCCAAAAAAAACATTCAGTACTTC CASRPRTSGPKKNIQYF
TRBJ1-6 - - TRBV6-6 TGTGCCAGCAGTAAAACCAGGGAGTCTAATTCACCCCTCCACTTT CASSKTRESNSPLHF
TRBJ1-1 - - TRBV12-5 TGTGCTAGTGGTTTGGCCCTTTCTCTCACTGAAGCTTTCTTT CASGLALSLTEAFF